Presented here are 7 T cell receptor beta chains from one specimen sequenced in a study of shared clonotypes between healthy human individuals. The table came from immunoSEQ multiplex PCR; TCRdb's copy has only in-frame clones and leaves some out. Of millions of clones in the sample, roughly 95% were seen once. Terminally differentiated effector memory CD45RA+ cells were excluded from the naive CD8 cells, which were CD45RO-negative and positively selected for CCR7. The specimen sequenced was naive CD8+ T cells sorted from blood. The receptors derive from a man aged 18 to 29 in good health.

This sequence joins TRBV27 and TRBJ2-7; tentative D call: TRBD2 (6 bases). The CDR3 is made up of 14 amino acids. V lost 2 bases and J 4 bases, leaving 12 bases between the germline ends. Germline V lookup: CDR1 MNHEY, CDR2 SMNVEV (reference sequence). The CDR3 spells CASSLGAGMYEQYF. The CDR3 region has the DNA TGTGCCAGCAGTTTAGGAGCGGGTATGTACGAGCAGTACTTC.

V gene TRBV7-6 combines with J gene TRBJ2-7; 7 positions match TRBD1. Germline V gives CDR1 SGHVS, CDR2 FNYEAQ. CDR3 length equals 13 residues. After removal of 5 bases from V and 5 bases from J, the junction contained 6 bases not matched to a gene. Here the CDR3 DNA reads TGTGCCAGCAGCCCGACAGGGCCCGACGAGCAGTACTTC. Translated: CASSPTGPDEQYF.

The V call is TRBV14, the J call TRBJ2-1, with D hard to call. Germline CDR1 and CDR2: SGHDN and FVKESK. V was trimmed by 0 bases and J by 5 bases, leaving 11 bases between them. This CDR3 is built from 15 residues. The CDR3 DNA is TGTGCCAGCAGCCAAGATATGGAACCTAACAATGAGCAGTTCTTC. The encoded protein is CASSQDMEPNNEQFF.

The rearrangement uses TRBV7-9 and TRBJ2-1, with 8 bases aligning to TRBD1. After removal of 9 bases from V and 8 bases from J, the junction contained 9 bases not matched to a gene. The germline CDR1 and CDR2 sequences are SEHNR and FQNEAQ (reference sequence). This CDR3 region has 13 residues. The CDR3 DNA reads TGTGCCAGAACGGGTGACAGGGGCGATGAGCAGTTCTTC. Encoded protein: CARTGDRGDEQFF.

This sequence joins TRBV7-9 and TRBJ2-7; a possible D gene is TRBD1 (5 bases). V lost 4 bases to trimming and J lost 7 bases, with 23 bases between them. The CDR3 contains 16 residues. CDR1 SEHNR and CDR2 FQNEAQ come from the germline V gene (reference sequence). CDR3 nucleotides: TGTGCCAGCAGCTCCGTTCGGCGCCGACAGCTAGATGAGCAGTACTTC. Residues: CASSSVRRRQLDEQYF.

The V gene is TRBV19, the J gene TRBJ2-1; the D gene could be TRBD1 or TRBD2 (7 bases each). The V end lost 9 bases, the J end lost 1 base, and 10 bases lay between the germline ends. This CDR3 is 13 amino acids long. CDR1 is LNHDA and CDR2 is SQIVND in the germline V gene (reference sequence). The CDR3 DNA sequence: TGTGCCAGCCAGGGGGGGTCCTACAATGAGCAGTTCTTC. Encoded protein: CASQGGSYNEQFF.

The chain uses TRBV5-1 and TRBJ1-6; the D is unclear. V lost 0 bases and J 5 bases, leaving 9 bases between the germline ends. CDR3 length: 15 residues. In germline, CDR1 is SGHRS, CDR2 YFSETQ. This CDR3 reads CASSLETPHNSPLHF. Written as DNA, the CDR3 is TGCGCCAGCAGCTTGGAGACGCCTCATAATTCACCCCTCCACTTT.